This TCR beta chain was recorded in a study of blood T cell repertoires in COVID-19. Assay used: immunoSEQ multiplex PCR; TCRdb lists only in-frame clones, some missing. This table holds approximately 310,000 clones, about 89% found once. The TCR sequence derives from a woman aged 50 to 65 who had recovered from COVID-19. The sequencing input was peripheral blood.

CDR3 in DNA: TGTGCCAGCAGCTTGGGGACTAGCCGGCTTTCCTACGAGCAGTACTTC. Its translation: CASSLGTSRLSYEQYF. The V gene is TRBV5-5, the J gene TRBJ2-7; 8 bases are a match to TRBD2. Germline CDR1 SGHKS, CDR2 YYEKEE (reference sequence). There are 16 residues in the CDR3. Trimming cost V 0 bases and J 1 base; bases outside gene matches: 6.